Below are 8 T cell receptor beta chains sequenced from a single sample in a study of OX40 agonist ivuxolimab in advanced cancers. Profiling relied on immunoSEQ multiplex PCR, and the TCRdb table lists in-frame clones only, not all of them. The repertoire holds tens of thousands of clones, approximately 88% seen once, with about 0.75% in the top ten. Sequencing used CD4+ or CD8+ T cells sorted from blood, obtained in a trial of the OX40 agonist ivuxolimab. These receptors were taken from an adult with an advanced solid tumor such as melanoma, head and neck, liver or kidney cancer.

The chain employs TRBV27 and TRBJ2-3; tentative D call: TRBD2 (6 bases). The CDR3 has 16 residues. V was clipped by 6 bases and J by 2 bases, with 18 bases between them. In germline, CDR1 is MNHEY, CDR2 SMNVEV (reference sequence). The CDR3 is CASSKNSGRYTDTQYF. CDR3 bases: TGTGCCAGCAGCAAGAATAGCGGAAGATACACAGATACGCAGTATTTT.

In nucleotides, the CDR3 is TGTGCCAGCAGTTACTCGAATAAGCACGAGCAGTACTTC. Its protein product is CASSYSNKHEQYF. The chain combines TRBV6-5 with TRBJ2-7; D is ambiguous. The CDR3 sequence is 13 residues long. The V end was cut by 0 bases, the J end by 5 bases, with 8 bases between. The germline gives CDR1 MNHEY, CDR2 SVGAGI.

This CDR3 is CASTLGRAYGYTF. CDR3 DNA: TGTGCCAGCACCCTCGGCAGGGCGTATGGCTACACCTTC. The V call is TRBV28, the J call TRBJ1-2, with D possibly being TRBD1 (5 bases). V lost 7 bases, J lost 5 bases, and 14 bases lay in between. The CDR3 has 13 amino acids. Germline CDR1 and CDR2: MDHEN and SYDVKM.

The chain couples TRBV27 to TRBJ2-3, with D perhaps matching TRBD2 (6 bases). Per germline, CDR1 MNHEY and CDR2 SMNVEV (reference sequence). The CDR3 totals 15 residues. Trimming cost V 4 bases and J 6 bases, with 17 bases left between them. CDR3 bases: TGTGCCAGCAGTTCGGGACTCCAAAGGGCCGATACGCAGTATTTT. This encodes CASSSGLQRADTQYF.

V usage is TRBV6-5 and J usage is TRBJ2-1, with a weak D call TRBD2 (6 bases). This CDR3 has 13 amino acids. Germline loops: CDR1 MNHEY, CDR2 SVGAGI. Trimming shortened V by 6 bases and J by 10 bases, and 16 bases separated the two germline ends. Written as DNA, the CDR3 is TGTGCCAGCAGCCCCACTCAGGCGGGAGAGCAGTTCTTC. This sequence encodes CASSPTQAGEQFF.

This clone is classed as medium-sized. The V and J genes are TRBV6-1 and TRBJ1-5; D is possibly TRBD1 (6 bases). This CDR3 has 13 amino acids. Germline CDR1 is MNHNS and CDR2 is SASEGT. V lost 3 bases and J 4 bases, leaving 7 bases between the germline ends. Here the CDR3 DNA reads TGTGCCAGCAGTGAGAGGGGGAATCAGCCCCAGCATTTT. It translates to CASSERGNQPQHF.

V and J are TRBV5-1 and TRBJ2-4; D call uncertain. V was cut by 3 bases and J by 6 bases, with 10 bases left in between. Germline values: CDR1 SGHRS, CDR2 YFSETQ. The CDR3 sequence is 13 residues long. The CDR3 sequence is CASSSGVGNIQYF. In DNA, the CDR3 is TGCGCCAGCAGCTCTGGAGTGGGAAACATTCAGTACTTC. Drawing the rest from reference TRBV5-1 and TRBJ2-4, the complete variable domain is KAGVTQTPRYLIKTRGQQVTLSCSPISGHRSVSWYQQTPGQGLQFLFEYFSETQRNKGNFPGRFSGRQFSNSRSEMNVSTLELGDSALYLCASSSGVGNIQYFGAGTRLSVL.

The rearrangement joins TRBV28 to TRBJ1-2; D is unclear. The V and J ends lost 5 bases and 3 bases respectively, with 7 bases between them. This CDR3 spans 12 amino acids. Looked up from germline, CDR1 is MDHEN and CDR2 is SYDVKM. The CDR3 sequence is CASSPRDYGYTF. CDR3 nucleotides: TGTGCCAGCAGTCCCCGGGACTATGGCTACACCTTC.